Presented here are 8 T cell receptor beta chains from one specimen sequenced in a study of blood T cell repertoires in COVID-19. Repertoires were generated with immunoSEQ multiplex PCR, while TCRdb's copy carries only in-frame clones and drops some. The table lists about 200,000 clones, approximately 80% of them singletons. The sample comprised peripheral blood. These receptors originate from a human donor in a cohort sampled during active COVID-19.

The chain recombines TRBV21-1 with TRBJ1-6. TRBV21-1 is a known pseudogene. The CDR3 spans 19 residues. In DNA form, the CDR3 reads TGTGCCCCTATCCACCAACGGGTGACTCTTTACCCTGAGAATTCACCCCTCCACTTT. It is translated as CAPIHQRVTLYPENSPLHF.

The gene calls are TRBV30 and TRBJ1-2; 9 positions match TRBD1. Germline lookup yields CDR1 GTSNPN and CDR2 SVGIG (reference sequence). J lost 4 bases, V lost 1 base, and 1 base had no gene match. The CDR3 is 13 residues long. The CDR3 sequence: CAWSGGQGYGYTF. In DNA form, the CDR3 reads TGTGCCTGGAGTGGGGGACAGGGCTATGGCTACACCTTC.

The chain recombines TRBV14 with TRBJ2-1; the D gene is possibly TRBD2 (5 bases). CDR3 length: 18 amino acids. V was pared by 4 bases and J by 6 bases, with 25 bases between. Germline CDR1 is SGHDN and CDR2 is FVKESK. The CDR3 nucleotides read TGTGCCAGCAGCCGTAGTCCGGGCTCACCAAGAGGAGGCAATGAGCAGTTCTTC. It is translated as CASSRSPGSPRGGNEQFF.

The chain uses TRBV19 and TRBJ2-2; TRBD2 is a possible D gene (6 bases). V lost 9 bases and J lost 4, with 21 bases in between. The CDR3 sequence is 16 residues long. Germline CDR1 and CDR2: LNHDA and SQIVND (reference sequence). CDR3 sequence reads: CASQRWGDPSTGELFF. CDR3 nucleotides: TGTGCCAGCCAAAGATGGGGGGATCCCAGCACCGGGGAGCTGTTTTTT.

This rearrangement joins TRBV11-1 to TRBJ2-5, with TRBD2 matching 9 bases. CDR1 SGHAT and CDR2 FQDESV come from the germline V gene (reference sequence). The CDR3 contains 15 residues. V lost 5 bases and J lost 4; bases outside the gene matches: 8. CDR3 residues: CASSVTLTSGETQYF. The CDR3 bases are TGTGCCAGCAGCGTTACTCTGACTAGCGGAGAGACCCAGTACTTC.

With regard to this clone: A junction end diverges from the germline sequence, so it may reflect a read error. The chain carries TRBV2 and TRBJ1-4; D is ambiguous. The CDR3 sequence is 15 residues long. The germline V gene has CDR1 SNHLY and CDR2 FYNNEI. The CDR3 is CASSEGLFEVVKLFF. In DNA form, the CDR3 reads TGTGCCAGCAGCGAAGGACTCTTTGAGGTTGTAAAACTGTTTTTT.

This clone was seen a few times. V gene TRBV7-6 combines with J gene TRBJ2-1, with D maybe TRBD1 (5 bases). The CDR3 runs 14 residues. Looked up from germline, CDR1 is SGHVS and CDR2 is FNYEAQ. The V and J ends lost 4 bases and 5 bases respectively, with 12 bases between them. CDR3 sequence reads: CASSSETANNEQFF. The CDR3 DNA follows: TGTGCCAGCAGCTCAGAGACAGCCAACAATGAGCAGTTCTTC. Drawing the rest from reference TRBV7-6 and TRBJ2-1, the complete variable domain is GAGVSQSPRYKVTKRGQDVALRCDPISGHVSLYWYRQALGQGPEFLTYFNYEAQQDKSGLPNDRFSAERPEGSISTLTIQRTEQRDSAMYRCASSSETANNEQFFGPGTRLTVL.

V and J are TRBV19 and TRBJ2-7; 7 nucleotides align to TRBD1. V trimming: 1 base; J trimming: 3 bases; junction bases outside the gene matches: 6. The CDR3 has 15 residues. Germline CDR1 reads LNHDA; CDR2 reads SQIVND (reference sequence). In nucleotides, the CDR3 is TGTGCCAGTAGTATAGTGGGACAGCCCATCTACGAGCAGTACTTC. This codes for CASSIVGQPIYEQYF.